The 12 T cell receptor beta chains below all came from one sample that was sequenced in a study of blood T cells in healthy people across ages. Then a second PCR, running about 7 to 11 cycles, was carried out with a sample-barcoded 5' primer and a J-beta primer mix. TCRdb independently ran MiXCR on the 5' RACE reads; one entry per CDR3 protein. The sample carries hundreds of thousands of distinct CDR3 sequences, under 45% recorded once. The specimen was blood. Receptors were obtained from a man in his sixties in good health.

The chain has TRBV7-2 and TRBJ1-2; 11 bases match TRBD1. The CDR3 covers 14 residues. CDR1 and CDR2 (germline): SGHTA, FQGNSA. With 5 bases clipped from V and 6 bases from J, the junction kept 5 bases outside the gene matches. The CDR3 coding sequence is TGTGCCAGCAGCCCAGGACAGGGGGCGGATGGCTACACCTTC. Its protein is CASSPGQGADGYTF.

The rearrangement links TRBV7-2 to TRBJ1-2, with TRBD1 identical over 9 bases. V dropped 3 bases and J dropped 7; count of bases not matched to a gene: 6. Germline CDR1 reads SGHTA; CDR2 reads FQGNSA. CDR3 length: 14 amino acids. This CDR3 is CASSFGGTGSGYTF. CDR3 bases: TGTGCCAGCAGCTTCGGCGGGACAGGGTCTGGCTACACCTTC.

The chain recombines TRBV20-1 with TRBJ2-2, with 7 bases fitting TRBD1. CDR3 length: 15 amino acids. The J segment lost 3 bases and the V segment lost 4 bases, leaving 8 bases of the junction unmatched. Germline values: CDR1 DFQATT, CDR2 SNEGSKA (reference sequence). CDR3 loop: CSANHRDSYTGELFF. The CDR3 DNA reads as TGCAGTGCTAACCACCGGGACAGCTACACCGGGGAGCTGTTTTTT.

A note on this clonotype: A read error may account for a junction end that differs from germline. The chain uses TRBV6-2 or TRBV6-3 and TRBJ2-1; tentative D call: TRBD2 (7 bases). The CDR3 is made up of 13 amino acids. Germline assignment: CDR1 MNHEY and CDR2 SVGEGT. Here the CDR3 reads CASSGTLGNEQFF. CDR3 in DNA: TGCGCCAGCAGCGGGACACTAGGCAATGAGCAGTTCTTC.

This clonotype showed up just once. One junction end does not reproduce the germline sequence, and a read error may be involved. The rearrangement joins TRBV12-5 to TRBJ2-3; D remains ambiguous. CDR3 size: 15 residues. Germline V gene data show CDR1 as LGHNT and CDR2 as FRNRAP. This CDR3 is CAGGLDGTSTDTQYF. The CDR3 DNA sequence: TGTGCTGGTGGCCTGGATGGCACAAGCACAGATACGCAGTATTTT.

This sequence joins TRBV7-9 and TRBJ2-1, with a possible D match to TRBD1 (5 bases). Germline values: CDR1 SEHNR, CDR2 FQNEAQ (reference sequence). With 2 bases removed from V and 12 bases from J, the gap between germline ends came to 17 bases. The CDR3 contains 14 residues. CDR3 sequence: CASSLTGDTGWQFF. CDR3 coding DNA: TGTGCCAGCAGCTTAACGGGTGATACAGGATGGCAGTTCTTC.

This clonotype was seen a handful of times. This sequence joins TRBV20-1 and TRBJ1-2, with D unclear. The CDR3 is made up of 15 amino acids. V lost 6 bases and J lost 1, with 18 bases in between. Germline V CDR1 and CDR2: DFQATT, SNEGSKA (reference sequence). CDR3 residues: CSARPLKEINYGYTF. CDR3 in DNA: TGCAGTGCCCGGCCGTTAAAGGAGATTAACTATGGCTACACCTTC.

This clonotype was seen more than once but under ten times. J is TRBJ1-2 and V is TRBV6-1; 8 bases are a match to TRBD1. Germline-derived CDR1 and CDR2 are MNHNS and SASEGT. After removal of 2 bases from V and 4 bases from J, the junction contained 6 bases not matched to a gene. This CDR3 contains 15 residues. Here the CDR3 reads CASSERDRQGYGYTF. CDR3 coding DNA: TGTGCCAGCAGTGAACGGGACAGGCAGGGCTATGGCTACACCTTC.

This clonotype was observed many times. V gene TRBV12-3 or TRBV12-4 combines with J gene TRBJ2-2; D ambiguous. The CDR3 is 12 amino acids. V was shortened by 5 bases and J by 4 bases, with 5 bases between the two germline ends. The CDR3 loop is CASSLGTGELFF. CDR3 coding DNA: TGTGCCAGCAGTCTCGGCACCGGGGAGCTGTTTTTT.

The chain has TRBV20-1 and TRBJ2-4; a weak D match, TRBD2 (6 bases). The J call is uncertain, as TRBJ2-7 better fits the DNA end. The length of the CDR3 is 13 residues. CDR1 is DFQATT and CDR2 is SNEGSKA in the germline V gene (reference sequence). CDR3 DNA sequence: TGCAGTGCTAGCCCGGGACTTAATAACGAGCAGTACTTC. This gives the protein CSASPGLNNEQYF.

The chain combines TRBV7-2 with TRBJ1-1; D remains ambiguous. The CDR3 is made up of 13 amino acids. Germline loops: CDR1 SGHTA, CDR2 FQGNSA. V shed 1 base and J shed 5 bases, with 8 bases lying between them. CDR3 nucleotides: TGTGCCAGCAGCTTAGACTGGGGAACTGAAGCTTTCTTT. Translation gives CASSLDWGTEAFF.

This clonotype was picked up a small number of times. As DNA, the CDR3 is TGTGCCAGCTCACCCTCGGTAGGGGGAGACTATGGCTACACCTTC. This codes for CASSPSVGGDYGYTF. The chain has TRBV18 and TRBJ1-2, with D perhaps TRBD1 (6 bases). Per the germline V gene, CDR1 is KGHSH and CDR2 is LQKENI. Between the trimmed V and J ends, which lost 3 bases and 3 bases, there was a span of 14 bases. CDR3 length equals 15 residues.